Here is one T cell receptor (beta chain) with its context. Sequencing was performed with immunoSEQ multiplex PCR; in TCRdb, only in-frame clones are kept and a portion is missing. The sample includes 200,000 to 250,000 clones, just under 95% of them seen just once. This sample was included in a study of control samples from healthy donors and cancer patients. Trimming removed 0 bases at V and 5 bases at J, with 8 bases between. CDR3 length: 14 amino acids. The germline gives CDR1 SGHKS, CDR2 YYEKEE (reference sequence). The sequenced sample consisted of blood. The TCR originated in a man aged 45-65 years in good health. The V and J genes are TRBV5-5 and TRBJ1-4, with D hard to call. The CDR3 DNA sequence: TGTGCCAGCAGCTTGGCTGTGGTAAATGAAAAACTGTTTTTT. It encodes CASSLAVVNEKLFF.